These 3 T cell receptor beta chains were sequenced from one sample in a study of blood T cells in healthy people across ages. For the second PCR, which ran for about 6 to 11 cycles, a sample-barcoded 5' primer and a J-beta primer mix were used. TCRdb used MiXCR to reprocess the 5' RACE reads, holding one entry per CDR3 protein. The table includes about 540,000 distinct CDR3 sequences, around 24% detected once. This sample was shared with a second study, whose subject was T cells of mothers and their children.

Sequencing was carried out using blood. These TCRs come from a boy aged 10-17 years in good health.

The rearrangement links TRBV12-3 or TRBV12-4 to TRBJ2-7; weak D call: TRBD2 (6 bases). V was cut by 2 bases and J by 3 bases, with 14 bases left in between. The CDR3 is 15 residues long. In DNA form, the CDR3 reads TGTGCCAGCAGTTTACCGGGACTCAATAGCTACGAGCAGTACTTC. It yields the protein CASSLPGLNSYEQYF.

A remark on this clonotype: At one boundary the junction diverges from the germline segment, which might be a read error. The chain couples TRBV12-5 to TRBJ1-1; D remains unclear. The CDR3 is 14 amino acids. Germline CDR1 LGHNT, CDR2 FRNRAP. The DNA for the CDR3 is TGTGCTAGTGCCTTTTCCCGAAGCATCACTGAAGCTCTCTTT. Protein product: CASAFSRSITEALF.

This clonotype has more than one count but fewer than ten. The chain employs TRBV20-1 and TRBJ1-3, with 11 bases aligning to TRBD1. Per the germline V gene, CDR1 is DFQATT and CDR2 is SNEGSKA (reference sequence). CDR3 length: 16 residues. V lost 4 bases, J lost 9 bases, and 14 bases stayed unmatched. As DNA, the CDR3 is TGCAGTGCTAAGGACAGGGGGCGCTCCCATCTGGGCACCATATATTTT. Amino acid sequence: CSAKDRGRSHLGTIYF.